This paragraph covers one TCR beta chain sequence. Its cognate antigen is unknown. This entry belongs to a study of OX40 agonist ivuxolimab in advanced cancers. Clones were read by immunoSEQ multiplex PCR, and TCRdb kept only the in-frame ones, dropping some. The repertoire has about 26,000 clones, roughly 89% of them found once; the top ten carry roughly a fifth. J gave up 6 bases and V 3 bases, and 5 bases lay outside the gene matches. The CDR3 spans 14 residues. From germline, CDR1 is GTSNPN and CDR2 SVGIG (reference sequence). Notes on the study in general: Researchers report that CD8+ T cells had, on average, more expanded clones than CD4+.

The source was CD4+ or CD8+ T cells sorted from blood, collected in a trial of the OX40 agonist ivuxolimab. The receptor was isolated from an adult with an advanced solid tumor such as melanoma, head and neck, liver or kidney cancer. The V and J genes are TRBV30 and TRBJ2-7; 13 bases agree with TRBD2. This CDR3 is CAWSPGLAGFEQYF. The DNA of the CDR3 is TGTGCCTGGAGCCCGGGACTAGCGGGATTCGAGCAGTACTTC.